Listed here are 16 T cell receptor beta chains from one sample, sequenced in a study of blood T cell repertoires in COVID-19. TCRdb's table, derived via immunoSEQ multiplex PCR, lists solely in-frame clones and lacks some. This table has some 83,000 clones, roughly 89% appearing once. Material for sequencing was peripheral blood. The receptors shown here come from an elderly woman with active or convalescent COVID-19.

The rearrangement joins TRBV28 to TRBJ2-1; 11 bases map to TRBD2. The CDR3 is 15 residues long. CDR1 and CDR2 from the germline V gene are MDHEN and SYDVKM. J lost 4 bases, V lost 6 bases, and 5 bases had no gene match. This CDR3 reads CASSWSSGRYNEQFF. DNA for the CDR3: TGTGCCAGCAGCTGGTCTAGCGGGAGGTACAATGAGCAGTTCTTC.

The rearrangement links TRBV27 to TRBJ2-7; D gene uncertain. V was trimmed by 8 bases and J by 3 bases, leaving 20 bases between them. CDR3 length: 15 residues. CDR1 and CDR2 (germline): MNHEY, SMNVEV (reference sequence). The CDR3 loop reads CASRPTIWAYYEQYF. In nucleotides, the CDR3 is TGTGCCAGCCGCCCGACAATCTGGGCCTACTACGAGCAGTACTTC.

The rearrangement links TRBV4-1 to TRBJ2-3; TRBD2 matches 9 bases. Per the germline V gene, CDR1 is MGHRA and CDR2 is YSYEKL. This CDR3 spans 18 amino acids. The junction had 13 bases not matched to a gene; V was cut back by 0 bases and J by 6 bases. CDR3 protein: CASSQEGSGGGQIDTQYF. The CDR3 coding sequence is TGCGCCAGCAGCCAAGAGGGTAGCGGGGGTGGTCAGATCGATACGCAGTATTTT.

The rearrangement uses TRBV28 and TRBJ1-2; TRBD1 is a possible D gene (6 bases). The ends were cut back, 2 bases at V and 4 bases at J, with 11 bases in the middle. The CDR3 is 14 residues long. Germline assignment: CDR1 MDHEN and CDR2 SYDVKM. DNA of the CDR3: TGTGCCAGCAGTTTAACAGGGAGGGCCTATGGCTACACCTTC. This encodes CASSLTGRAYGYTF.

The rearrangement links TRBV28 to TRBJ1-5, with D possibly matching TRBD1 (5 bases). The CDR3 extends over 17 amino acids. In germline, CDR1 is MDHEN, CDR2 SYDVKM. V lost 5 bases and J 0 bases, leaving 17 bases between the germline ends. CDR3 sequence (DNA): TGTGCCAGCAGTCGAAAGACGGGGGTCTATAGCAATCAGCCCCAGCATTTT. It is translated as CASSRKTGVYSNQPQHF.

The chain carries TRBV5-6 and TRBJ2-5; 7 nucleotides line up with TRBD1. J gave up 5 bases and V 3 bases, and 10 bases lay outside the gene matches. From germline, CDR1 is SGHDT and CDR2 YYEEEE. The CDR3 length is 15 residues. CDR3 bases: TGTGCCAGCAGCTCGCCACAGGGGTTTGGGGAGACCCAGTACTTC. This translates into CASSSPQGFGETQYF.

The chain couples TRBV5-1 to TRBJ2-7, with TRBD1 as a possible D gene (8 bases). The V end was cut by 2 bases, the J end by 6 bases, with 15 bases between. The CDR3 consists of 14 residues. CDR1 is SGHRS and CDR2 is YFSETQ in the germline V gene. The CDR3 bases are TGCGCCAGCAGCTTTTTAACAGGGGGGGTCGAGCAGTACTTC. Amino acid sequence: CASSFLTGGVEQYF.

V and J are TRBV29-1 and TRBJ1-2, with 7 bases matching TRBD1. Germline CDR1 is SQVTM and CDR2 is ANQGSEA. Unmatched junction bases numbered 14, after V lost 8 bases and J lost 8 bases. The CDR3 spans 13 residues. The CDR3 protein is CSITEGATRGYTF. The CDR3 DNA reads as TGCAGCATAACCGAGGGGGCGACGAGAGGCTACACCTTC.

The rearrangement links TRBV6-6 to TRBJ1-1; D may be TRBD1 (5 bases). CDR3 size: 15 residues. Germline-derived CDR1 and CDR2 are MNHNY and SVGAGI (reference sequence). Trimming stripped 5 bases from V and 3 bases from J, with 16 bases between. CDR3 bases: TGTGCCAGCAGTCTCTCAGGGTTGATAGACACTGAAGCTTTCTTT. Amino acid sequence: CASSLSGLIDTEAFF.

The J gene is TRBJ2-3, the V gene TRBV5-1; 15 bases are shared with TRBD2. Losses at the gene ends were 1 base for V and 4 bases for J; bases not matched to a gene: 10. The germline V gene encodes CDR1 SGHRS and CDR2 YFSETQ. The CDR3 consists of 19 residues. For the CDR3, the DNA is TGCGCCAGCAGCTTGACCACTAGGACTAGCGGGAGGGCCGCAGATACGCAGTATTTT. It yields the protein CASSLTTRTSGRAADTQYF.

This chain links TRBV18 with TRBJ2-7; 8 nucleotides line up with TRBD1. Germline V gives CDR1 KGHSH, CDR2 LQKENI. V lost 3 bases and J lost 12; bases outside the gene matches: 10. This CDR3 comprises 13 residues. The CDR3 DNA reads as TGTGCCAGCTCACCTGGACAGGGTCAACGTCTGTACTTC. Protein: CASSPGQGQRLYF.

This rearrangement joins TRBV11-2 to TRBJ2-7, with 8 bases matching TRBD2. The CDR3 has 15 residues. Germline values: CDR1 SGHAT, CDR2 FQNNGV. After removal of 5 bases from V and 6 bases from J, the junction contained 12 bases not matched to a gene. CDR3 DNA: TGTGCCAGCAGCATCGCGGGGACTAGTGGTGGCGAGCAGTACTTC. This gives the protein CASSIAGTSGGEQYF.

V usage is TRBV5-1 and J usage is TRBJ1-1, with 8 bases fitting TRBD1. CDR3 size: 15 residues. J gave up 0 bases and V 0 bases, and 1 base lay outside the gene matches. Germline loops: CDR1 SGHRS, CDR2 YFSETQ. CDR3 sequence reads: CASSLVTGVNTEAFF. CDR3 DNA: TGCGCCAGCAGCTTGGTGACAGGGGTGAACACTGAAGCTTTCTTT.

The genes are TRBV19 and TRBJ2-1, with 7 bases identical to TRBD2. V was pared by 1 base and J by 5 bases, with 5 bases of the junction left unmatched. Germline values: CDR1 LNHDA, CDR2 SQIVND (reference sequence). The CDR3 runs 15 residues. CDR3 residues: CASSIGLAANNEQFF. The CDR3 coding sequence is TGTGCCAGTAGTATAGGTCTAGCGGCGAACAATGAGCAGTTCTTC.

The chain carries TRBV18 and TRBJ1-2, with D possibly being TRBD1 (5 bases). CDR3 size: 17 residues. The germline CDR1 and CDR2 sequences are KGHSH and LQKENI. V gave up 6 bases and J gave up 4 bases, with 24 bases separating them. CDR3 protein: CASSEAVGSLGGYGYTF. The CDR3 region has the DNA TGTGCCAGCTCCGAGGCGGTAGGCTCTCTGGGGGGCTATGGCTACACCTTC. Variable domain in full (rest from reference TRBV18 and TRBJ1-2): NAGVMQNPRHLVRRRGQEARLRCSPMKGHSHVYWYRQLPEEGLKFMVYLQKENIIDESGMPKERFSAEFPKEGPSILRIQQVVRGDSAAYFCASSEAVGSLGGYGYTFGSGTRLTVV.

The rearrangement links TRBV19 to TRBJ2-7; a weak D match, TRBD1 (5 bases). The CDR3 consists of 14 residues. Trimming stripped 5 bases from V and 4 bases from J, with 15 bases between. CDR1 is LNHDA and CDR2 is SQIVND in the germline V gene (reference sequence). CDR3 residues: CASSSDKIAYEQYF. The DNA for the CDR3 is TGTGCCAGTAGTTCGGACAAGATCGCGTACGAGCAGTACTTC. The whole variable domain, filled in from reference TRBV19 and TRBJ2-7, reads DGGITQSPKYLFRKEGQNVTLSCEQNLNHDAMYWYRQDPGQGLRLIYYSQIVNDFQKGDIAEGYSVSREKKESFPLTVTSAQKNPTAFYLCASSSDKIAYEQYFGPGTRLTVT.